Sequencing of this TCR beta chain was carried out in a study of T-cell memory formation after mild COVID-19. Study results and limitations: Pre-infection memory showed some responding clones, and this suggested that cross-reactive memory joined. Those CD4+ clones that contracted were mainly in CM and EM (CD8+ ones in EMRA).

CDR3 length: 15 amino acids. V lost 1 base and J 2 bases, leaving 8 bases between the germline ends. The germline gives CDR1 SGHAT, CDR2 FQNNGV. This clonotype has only a few counts. Its antigen remains unknown. TCRdb analysed the 5' RACE reads with MiXCR anew, one entry per CDR3 protein. The sample lists 450,000 to 700,000 distinct CDR3 sequences, about a sixth occurring once. This clonotype was sampled from an adult woman who had mild COVID-19 (a few samples of this study predate the infection). Cell type and time point are not known. Sequenced input: PBMCs or a T cell subset sorted from them (not recorded which). This sequence joins TRBV11-2 and TRBJ2-2, with D possibly being TRBD1 (5 bases). CDR3 sequence: CASSLGTFNTGELFF. For the CDR3, the DNA is TGTGCCAGCAGCTTAGGGACATTTAACACCGGGGAGCTGTTTTTT.